This T cell receptor beta chain was observed in a study of vaccination effects on CD4 cells after COVID-19. With the ViraFEST assay, the study expanded antigen-specific CD4+ T cells using viral peptide pools, then sequenced them. Isolation of CD4+ T cells took place after about nine days of culture. Participants were vaccinated with two doses of either the BNT162b2 or mRNA-1273 vaccine. Germline CDR1 SGHTA, CDR2 FQGNSA. This CDR3 has 16 residues. The ends were cut back, 2 bases at V and 4 bases at J, with 12 bases in the middle. TCRdb's copy holds only in-frame clones and misses some; the assay was immunoSEQ multiplex PCR. The table has tens of thousands of clones, 82% seen once. Note on this clone: The antigen is not known.

The specimen was CD4+ T cells from PBMCs cultured with HCoV-NL63 spike peptides, collected after COVID-19 vaccination. The receptor was derived from a human donor who received a COVID-19 vaccine. Some clones in this sample may be carry-over from other donors' samples. The V gene is TRBV7-2, the J gene TRBJ2-6, with D possibly being TRBD1 (5 bases). This CDR3 is CASSLFQGSGANVLTF. The DNA for the CDR3 is TGTGCCAGCAGCTTATTCCAGGGTTCCGGGGCCAACGTCCTGACTTTC.